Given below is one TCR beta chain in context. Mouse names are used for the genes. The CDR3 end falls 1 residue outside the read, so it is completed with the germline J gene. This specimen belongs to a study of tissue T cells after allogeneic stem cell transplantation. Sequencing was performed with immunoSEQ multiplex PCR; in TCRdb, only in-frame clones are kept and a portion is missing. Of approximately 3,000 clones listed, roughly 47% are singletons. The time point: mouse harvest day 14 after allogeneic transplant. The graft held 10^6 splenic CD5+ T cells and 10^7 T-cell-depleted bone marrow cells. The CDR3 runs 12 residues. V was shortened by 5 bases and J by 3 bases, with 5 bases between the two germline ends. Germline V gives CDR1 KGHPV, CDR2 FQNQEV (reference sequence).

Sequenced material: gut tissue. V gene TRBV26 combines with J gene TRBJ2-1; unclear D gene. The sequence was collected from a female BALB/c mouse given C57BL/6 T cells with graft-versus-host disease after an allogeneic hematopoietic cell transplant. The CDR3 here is CASSTAYAEQFF. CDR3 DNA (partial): TGTGCCAGCAGTACAGCCTATGCTGAGCAGTTC. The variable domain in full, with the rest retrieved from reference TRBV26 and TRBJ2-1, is NSKVIQTPRYLVKGQGQKAKMRCIPEKGHPVVFWYQQNKNNEFKFLINFQNQEVLQQIDMTEKRFSAECPSNSPCSLEIQSSEAGDSALYLCASSTAYAEQFFGPGTRLTVL.